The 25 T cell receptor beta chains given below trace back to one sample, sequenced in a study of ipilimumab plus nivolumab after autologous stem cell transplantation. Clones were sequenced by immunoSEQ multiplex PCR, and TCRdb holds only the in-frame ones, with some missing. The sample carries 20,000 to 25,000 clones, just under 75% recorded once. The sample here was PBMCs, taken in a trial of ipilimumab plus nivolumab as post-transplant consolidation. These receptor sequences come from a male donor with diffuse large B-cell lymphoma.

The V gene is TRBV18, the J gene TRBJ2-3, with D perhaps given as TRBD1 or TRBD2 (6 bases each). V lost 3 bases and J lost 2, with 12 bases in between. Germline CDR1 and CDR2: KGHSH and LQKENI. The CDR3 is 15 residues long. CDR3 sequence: CASSPTGGNTDTQYF. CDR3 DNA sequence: TGTGCCAGCTCACCGACAGGCGGGAACACAGATACGCAGTATTTT.

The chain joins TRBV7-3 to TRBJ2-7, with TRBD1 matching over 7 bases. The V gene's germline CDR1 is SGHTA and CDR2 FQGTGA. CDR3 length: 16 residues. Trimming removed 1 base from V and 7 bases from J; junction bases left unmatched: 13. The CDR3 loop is CASSLNDRVLREEQYF. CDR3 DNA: TGTGCCAGCAGCTTAAATGACAGGGTGCTTCGTGAAGAGCAGTACTTC. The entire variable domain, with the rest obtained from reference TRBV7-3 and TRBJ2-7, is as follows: GAGVSQTPSNKVTEKGKYVELRCDPISGHTALYWYRQSLGQGPEFLIYFQGTGAADDSGLPNDRFFAVRPEGSVSTLKIQRTERGDSAVYLCASSLNDRVLREEQYFGPGTRLTVT.

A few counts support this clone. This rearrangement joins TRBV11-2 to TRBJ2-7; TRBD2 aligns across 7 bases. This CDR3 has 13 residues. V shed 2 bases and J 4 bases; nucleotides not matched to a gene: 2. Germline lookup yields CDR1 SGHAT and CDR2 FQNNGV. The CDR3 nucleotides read TGTGCCAGCAGCTTACAGCGGGGATACGAGCAGTACTTC. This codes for CASSLQRGYEQYF.

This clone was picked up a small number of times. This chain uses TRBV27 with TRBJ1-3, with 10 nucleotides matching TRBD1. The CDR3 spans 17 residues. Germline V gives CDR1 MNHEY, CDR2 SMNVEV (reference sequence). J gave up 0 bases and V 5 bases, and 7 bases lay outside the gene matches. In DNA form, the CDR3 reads TGTGCCAGCAGTCCTCGACAGGGGGCCTTCTCTGGAAACACCATATATTTT. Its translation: CASSPRQGAFSGNTIYF.

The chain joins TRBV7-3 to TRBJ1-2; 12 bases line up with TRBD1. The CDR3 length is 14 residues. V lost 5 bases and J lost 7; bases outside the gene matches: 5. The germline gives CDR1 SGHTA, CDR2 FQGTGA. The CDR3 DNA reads TGTGCCAGCAGCCCAGGGACAGGGGGCACTGGCTACACCTTC. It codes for CASSPGTGGTGYTF.

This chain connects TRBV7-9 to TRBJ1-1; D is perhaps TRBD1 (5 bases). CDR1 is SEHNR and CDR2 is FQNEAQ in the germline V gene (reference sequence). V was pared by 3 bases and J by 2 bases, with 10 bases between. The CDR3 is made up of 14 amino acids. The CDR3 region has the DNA TGTGCCAGCAGCTTCGGGGGGGAAAACACTGAAGCTTTCTTT. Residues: CASSFGGENTEAFF.

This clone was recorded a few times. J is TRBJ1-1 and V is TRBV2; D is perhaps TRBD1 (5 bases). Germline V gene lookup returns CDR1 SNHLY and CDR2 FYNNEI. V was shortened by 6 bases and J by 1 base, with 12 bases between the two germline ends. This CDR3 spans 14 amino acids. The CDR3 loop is CASRGGEGNTEAFF. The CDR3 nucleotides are TGTGCCAGCAGGGGAGGGGAAGGGAACACTGAAGCTTTCTTT.

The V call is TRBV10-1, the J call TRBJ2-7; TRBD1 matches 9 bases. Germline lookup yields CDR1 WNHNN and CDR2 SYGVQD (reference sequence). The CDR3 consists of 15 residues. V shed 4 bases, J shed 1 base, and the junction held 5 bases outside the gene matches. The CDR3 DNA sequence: TGCGCCAGCAGTGTTGGGACAGGGTCGTCCTACGAGCAGTACTTC. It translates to CASSVGTGSSYEQYF.

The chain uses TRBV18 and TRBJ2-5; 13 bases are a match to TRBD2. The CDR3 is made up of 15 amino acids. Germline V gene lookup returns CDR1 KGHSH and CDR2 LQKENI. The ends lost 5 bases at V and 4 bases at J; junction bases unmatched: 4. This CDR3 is CASSILAGGRETQYF. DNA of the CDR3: TGTGCCAGCTCAATACTAGCGGGAGGGCGAGAGACCCAGTACTTC.

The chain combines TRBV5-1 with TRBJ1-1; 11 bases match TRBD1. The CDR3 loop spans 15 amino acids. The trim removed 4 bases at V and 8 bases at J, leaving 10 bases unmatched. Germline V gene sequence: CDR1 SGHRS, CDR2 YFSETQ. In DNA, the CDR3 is TGCGCCAGCAGCCCGCGCGGGACAGGGGGTAGAGAAGCTTTCTTT. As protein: CASSPRGTGGREAFF.

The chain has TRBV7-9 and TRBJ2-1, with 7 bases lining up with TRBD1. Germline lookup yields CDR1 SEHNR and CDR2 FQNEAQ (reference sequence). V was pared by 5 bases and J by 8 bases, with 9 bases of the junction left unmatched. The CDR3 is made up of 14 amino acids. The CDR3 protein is CASSTDRFADEQFF. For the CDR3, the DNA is TGTGCCAGCAGCACGGACAGGTTCGCGGATGAGCAGTTCTTC.

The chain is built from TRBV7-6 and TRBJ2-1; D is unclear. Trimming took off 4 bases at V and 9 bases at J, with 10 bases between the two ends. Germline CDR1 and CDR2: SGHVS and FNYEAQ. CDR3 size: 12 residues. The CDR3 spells CASSWNFGEQFF. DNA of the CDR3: TGTGCCAGCAGCTGGAACTTTGGTGAGCAGTTCTTC.

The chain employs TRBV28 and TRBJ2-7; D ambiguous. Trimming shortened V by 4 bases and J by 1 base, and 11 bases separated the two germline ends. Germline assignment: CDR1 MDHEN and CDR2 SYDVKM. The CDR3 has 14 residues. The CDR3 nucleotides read TGTGCCAGCAGTTCCCTCTTTGGATCCTACGAGCAGTACTTC. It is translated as CASSSLFGSYEQYF. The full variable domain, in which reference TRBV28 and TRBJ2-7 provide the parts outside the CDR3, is DVKVTQSSRYLVKRTGEKVFLECVQDMDHENMFWYRQDPGLGLRLIYFSYDVKMKEKGDIPEGYSVSREKKERFSLILESASTNQTSMYLCASSSLFGSYEQYFGPGTRLTVT.

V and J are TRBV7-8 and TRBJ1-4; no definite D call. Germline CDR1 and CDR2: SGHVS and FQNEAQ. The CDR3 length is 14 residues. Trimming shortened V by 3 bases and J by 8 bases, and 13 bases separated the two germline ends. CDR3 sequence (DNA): TGTGCCAGCAGCTTGGAATTGAATGGGGAAAAACTGTTTTTT. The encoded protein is CASSLELNGEKLFF.

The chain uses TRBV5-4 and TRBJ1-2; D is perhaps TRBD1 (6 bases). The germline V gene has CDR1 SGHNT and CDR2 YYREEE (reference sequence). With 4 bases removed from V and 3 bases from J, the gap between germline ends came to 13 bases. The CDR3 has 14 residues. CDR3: CASSVDRSYYGYTF. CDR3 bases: TGTGCCAGCAGCGTAGACAGGTCCTACTATGGCTACACCTTC.

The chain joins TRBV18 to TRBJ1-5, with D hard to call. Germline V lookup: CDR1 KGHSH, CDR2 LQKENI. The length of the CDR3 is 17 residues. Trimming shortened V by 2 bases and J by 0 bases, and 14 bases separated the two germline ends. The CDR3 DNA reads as TGTGCCAGCTCACCAAGCCGCGGCTCAGTTAGCAATCAGCCCCAGCATTTT. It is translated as CASSPSRGSVSNQPQHF.

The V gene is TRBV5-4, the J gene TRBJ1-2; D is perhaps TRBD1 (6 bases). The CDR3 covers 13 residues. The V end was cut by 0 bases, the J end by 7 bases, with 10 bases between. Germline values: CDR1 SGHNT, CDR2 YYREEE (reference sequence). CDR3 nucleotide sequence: TGTGCCAGCAGCTTGGCCCGGGGGGCTGGCTACACCTTC. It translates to CASSLARGAGYTF.

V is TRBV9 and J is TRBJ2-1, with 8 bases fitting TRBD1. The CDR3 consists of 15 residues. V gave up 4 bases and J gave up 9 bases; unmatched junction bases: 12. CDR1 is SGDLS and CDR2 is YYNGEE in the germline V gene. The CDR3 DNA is TGTGCCAGCAGCCTGGACAGGGCAGAGTTGGGTGAGCAGTTCTTC. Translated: CASSLDRAELGEQFF.

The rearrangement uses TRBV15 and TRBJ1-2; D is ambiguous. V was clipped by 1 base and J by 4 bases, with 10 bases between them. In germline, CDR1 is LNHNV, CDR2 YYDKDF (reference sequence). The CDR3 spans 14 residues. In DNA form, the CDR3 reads TGTGCCACCAGCAGAGGGAGGGAGGCCTATGGCTACACCTTC. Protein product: CATSRGREAYGYTF.

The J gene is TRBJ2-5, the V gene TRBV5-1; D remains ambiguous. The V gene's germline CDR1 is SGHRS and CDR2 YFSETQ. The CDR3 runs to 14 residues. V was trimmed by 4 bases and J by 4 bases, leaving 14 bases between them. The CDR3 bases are TGCGCCAGCAGCACGAGCTCAAACCGAGAGACCCAGTACTTC. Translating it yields CASSTSSNRETQYF. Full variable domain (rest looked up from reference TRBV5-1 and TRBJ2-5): KAGVTQTPRYLIKTRGQQVTLSCSPISGHRSVSWYQQTPGQGLQFLFEYFSETQRNKGNFPGRFSGRQFSNSRSEMNVSTLELGDSALYLCASSTSSNRETQYFGPGTRLLVL.

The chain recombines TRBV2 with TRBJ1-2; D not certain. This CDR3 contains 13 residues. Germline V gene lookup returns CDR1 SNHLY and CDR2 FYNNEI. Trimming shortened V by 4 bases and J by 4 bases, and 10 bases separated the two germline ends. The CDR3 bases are TGTGCCAGCAGTGCGGTCAGATCCTATGGCTACACCTTC. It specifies CASSAVRSYGYTF.

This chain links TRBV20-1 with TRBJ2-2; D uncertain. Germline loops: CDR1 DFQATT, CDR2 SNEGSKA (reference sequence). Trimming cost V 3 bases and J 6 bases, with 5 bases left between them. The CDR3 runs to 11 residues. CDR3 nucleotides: TGCAGTGCTAGCTTCGCCGGGGAGCTGTTTTTT. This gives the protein CSASFAGELFF.

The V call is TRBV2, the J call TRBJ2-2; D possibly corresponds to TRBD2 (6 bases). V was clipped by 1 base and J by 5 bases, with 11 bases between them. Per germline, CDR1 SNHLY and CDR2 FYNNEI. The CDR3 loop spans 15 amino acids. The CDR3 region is CASSEDGRGTGELFF. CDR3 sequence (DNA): TGTGCCAGCAGTGAAGACGGGAGAGGGACCGGGGAGCTGTTTTTT.

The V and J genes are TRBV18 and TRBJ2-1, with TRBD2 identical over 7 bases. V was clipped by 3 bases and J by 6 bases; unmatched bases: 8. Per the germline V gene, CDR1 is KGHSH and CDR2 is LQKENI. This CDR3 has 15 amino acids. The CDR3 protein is CASSPTTSSGNEQFF. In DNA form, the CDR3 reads TGTGCCAGCTCACCCACTACCTCTAGCGGCAATGAGCAGTTCTTC.

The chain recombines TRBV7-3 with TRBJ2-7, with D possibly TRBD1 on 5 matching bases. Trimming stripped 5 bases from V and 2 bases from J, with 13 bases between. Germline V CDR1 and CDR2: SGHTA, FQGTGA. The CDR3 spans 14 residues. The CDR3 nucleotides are TGTGCCAGCAGCACACACGACAGTACCTACGAGCAGTACTTC. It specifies CASSTHDSTYEQYF.